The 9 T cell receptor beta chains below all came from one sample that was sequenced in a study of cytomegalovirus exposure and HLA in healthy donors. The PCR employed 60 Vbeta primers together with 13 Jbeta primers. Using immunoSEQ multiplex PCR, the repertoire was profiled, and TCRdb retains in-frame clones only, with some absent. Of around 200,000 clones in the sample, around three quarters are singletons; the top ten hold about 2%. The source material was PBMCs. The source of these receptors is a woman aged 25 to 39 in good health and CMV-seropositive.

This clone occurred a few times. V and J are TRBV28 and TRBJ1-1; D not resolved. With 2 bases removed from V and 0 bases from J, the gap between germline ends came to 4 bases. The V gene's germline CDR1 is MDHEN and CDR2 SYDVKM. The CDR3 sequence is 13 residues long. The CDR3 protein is CASSLPVNTEAFF. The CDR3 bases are TGTGCCAGCAGTTTACCGGTGAACACTGAAGCTTTCTTT. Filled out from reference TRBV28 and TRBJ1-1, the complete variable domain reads DVKVTQSSRYLVKRTGEKVFLECVQDMDHENMFWYRQDPGLGLRLIYFSYDVKMKEKGDIPEGYSVSREKKERFSLILESASTNQTSMYLCASSLPVNTEAFFGQGTRLTVV.

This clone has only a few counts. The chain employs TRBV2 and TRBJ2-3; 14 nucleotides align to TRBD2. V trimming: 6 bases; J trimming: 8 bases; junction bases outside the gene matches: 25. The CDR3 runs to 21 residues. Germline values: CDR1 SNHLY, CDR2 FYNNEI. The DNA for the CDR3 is TGTGCCAGCAGCGGGGGGACCGGGACTAGCGGGGGCCGGGTTGTTCTAGGTACGCAGTATTTT. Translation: CASSGGTGTSGGRVVLGTQYF.

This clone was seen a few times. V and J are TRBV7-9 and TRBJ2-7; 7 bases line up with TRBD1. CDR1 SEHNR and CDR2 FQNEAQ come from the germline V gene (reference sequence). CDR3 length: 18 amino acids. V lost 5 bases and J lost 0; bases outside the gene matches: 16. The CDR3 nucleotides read TGTGCCAGCAGCCCAGACAGGGCGTTCTTTTCGAGCTCCTACGAGCAGTACTTC. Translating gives CASSPDRAFFSSSYEQYF.

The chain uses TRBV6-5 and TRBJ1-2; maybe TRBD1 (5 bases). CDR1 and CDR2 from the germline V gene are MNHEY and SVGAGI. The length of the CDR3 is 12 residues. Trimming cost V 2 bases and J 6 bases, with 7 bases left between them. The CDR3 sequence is CASSYVGDGYTF. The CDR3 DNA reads TGTGCCAGCAGTTACGTAGGGGATGGCTACACCTTC.

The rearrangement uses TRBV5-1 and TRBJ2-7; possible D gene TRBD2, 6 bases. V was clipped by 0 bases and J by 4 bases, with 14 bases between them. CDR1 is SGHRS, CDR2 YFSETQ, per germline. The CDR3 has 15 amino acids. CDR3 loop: CASSLAVTGEYEQYF. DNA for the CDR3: TGCGCCAGCAGCTTGGCCGTAACGGGAGAGTACGAGCAGTACTTC. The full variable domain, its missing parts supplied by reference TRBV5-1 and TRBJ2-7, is KAGVTQTPRYLIKTRGQQVTLSCSPISGHRSVSWYQQTPGQGLQFLFEYFSETQRNKGNFPGRFSGRQFSNSRSEMNVSTLELGDSALYLCASSLAVTGEYEQYFGPGTRLTVT.

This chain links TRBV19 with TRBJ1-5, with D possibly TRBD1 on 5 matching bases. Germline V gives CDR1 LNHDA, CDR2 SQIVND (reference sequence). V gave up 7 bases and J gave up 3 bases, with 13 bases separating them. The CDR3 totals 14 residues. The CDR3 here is CASNIGHTNQPQHF. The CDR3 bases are TGTGCCAGTAACATTGGACACACCAATCAGCCCCAGCATTTT.

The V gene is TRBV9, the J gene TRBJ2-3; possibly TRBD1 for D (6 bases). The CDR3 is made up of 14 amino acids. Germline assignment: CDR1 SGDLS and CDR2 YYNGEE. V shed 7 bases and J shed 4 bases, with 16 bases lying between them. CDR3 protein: CASGAMGASDTQYF. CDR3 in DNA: TGTGCCAGCGGCGCTATGGGGGCATCAGATACGCAGTATTTT.

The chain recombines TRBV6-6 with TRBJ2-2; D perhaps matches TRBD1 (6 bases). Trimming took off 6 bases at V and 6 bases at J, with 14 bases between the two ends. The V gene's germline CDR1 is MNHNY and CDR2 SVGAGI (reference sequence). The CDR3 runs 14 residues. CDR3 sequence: CASSLSGVPGELFF. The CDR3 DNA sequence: TGTGCCAGCAGCCTCTCAGGGGTTCCCGGGGAGCTGTTTTTT.

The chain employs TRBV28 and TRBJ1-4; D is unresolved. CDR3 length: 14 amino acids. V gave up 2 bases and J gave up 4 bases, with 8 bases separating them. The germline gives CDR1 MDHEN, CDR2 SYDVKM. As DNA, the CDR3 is TGTGCCAGCAGTTTAGCGGGGATTAATGAAAAACTGTTTTTT. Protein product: CASSLAGINEKLFF.